This record covers a single T cell receptor beta chain. This sample was taken from a study of T cell responses to AZD1222 COVID-19 vaccine. TCRdb's table, derived via immunoSEQ multiplex PCR, lists solely in-frame clones and lacks some. This table has about 90,000 clones, around 90% appearing once. This CDR3 has 15 amino acids. The germline V gene encodes CDR1 MNHEY and CDR2 SMNVEV (reference sequence). Germline trimming cut 4 bases from V and 2 bases from J; bases unmatched to any gene: 2. Here the sequenced sample was peripheral blood, taken on day 0 of AZD1222 vaccination. This sequence originates from an adult in good health. The chain joins TRBV27 to TRBJ2-3, with 11 bases matching TRBD2. Here the CDR3 DNA reads TGTGCCAGCAGTTCGACTAGCGGGAACACAGATACGCAGTATTTT. As protein: CASSSTSGNTDTQYF.